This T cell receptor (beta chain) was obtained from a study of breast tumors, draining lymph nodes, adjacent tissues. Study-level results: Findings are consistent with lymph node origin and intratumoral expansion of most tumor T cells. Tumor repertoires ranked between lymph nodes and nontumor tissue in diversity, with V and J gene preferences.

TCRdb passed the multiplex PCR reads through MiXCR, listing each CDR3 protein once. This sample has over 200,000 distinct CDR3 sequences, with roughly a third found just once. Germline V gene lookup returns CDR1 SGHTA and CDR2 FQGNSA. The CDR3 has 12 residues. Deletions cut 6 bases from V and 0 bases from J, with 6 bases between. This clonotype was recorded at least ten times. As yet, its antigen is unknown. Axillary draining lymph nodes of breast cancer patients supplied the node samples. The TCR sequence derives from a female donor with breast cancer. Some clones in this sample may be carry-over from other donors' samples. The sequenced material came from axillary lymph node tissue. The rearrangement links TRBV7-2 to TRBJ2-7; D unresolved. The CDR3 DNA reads TGTGCCAGCAGTTCCAACTCCTACGAGCAGTACTTC. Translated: CASSSNSYEQYF. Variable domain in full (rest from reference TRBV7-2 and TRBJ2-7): GAGVSQSPSNKVTEKGKDVELRCDPISGHTALYWYRQSLGQGLEFLIYFQGNSAPDKSGLPSDRFSAERTGGSVSTLTIQRTQQEDSAVYLCASSSNSYEQYFGPGTRLTVT.